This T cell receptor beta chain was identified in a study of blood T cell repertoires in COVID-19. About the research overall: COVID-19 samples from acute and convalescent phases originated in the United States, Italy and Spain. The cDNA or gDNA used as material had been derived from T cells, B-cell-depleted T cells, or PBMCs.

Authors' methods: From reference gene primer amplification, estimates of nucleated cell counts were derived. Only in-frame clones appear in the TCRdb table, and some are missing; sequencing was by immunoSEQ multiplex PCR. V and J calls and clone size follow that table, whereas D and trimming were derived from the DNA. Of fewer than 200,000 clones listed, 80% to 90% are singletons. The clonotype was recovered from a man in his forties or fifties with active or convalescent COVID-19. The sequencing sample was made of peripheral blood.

For the CDR3, the DNA is TGTGCCAGCTCACCAGACAGGGGCTCCTACGAGCAGTACTTC. It is translated as CASSPDRGSYEQYF. The chain has TRBV18 and TRBJ2-7, with 8 bases matching TRBD1. The V gene end was trimmed by 2 bases and the J gene end by 0 bases; junction bases not matched to a gene: 0. The CDR3 totals 14 residues. From germline, CDR1 is KGHSH and CDR2 LQKENI.